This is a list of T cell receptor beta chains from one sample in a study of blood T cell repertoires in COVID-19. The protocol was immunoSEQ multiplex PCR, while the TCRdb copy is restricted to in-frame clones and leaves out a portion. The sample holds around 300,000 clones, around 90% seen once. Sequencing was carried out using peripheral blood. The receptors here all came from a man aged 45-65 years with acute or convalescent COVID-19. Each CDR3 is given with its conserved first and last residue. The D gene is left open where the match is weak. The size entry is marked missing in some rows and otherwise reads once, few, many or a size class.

CDR3: CATSRDGSWAGPGGGELFF
DNA: TGTGCCACCAGCAGAGATGGGTCGTGGGCGGGGCCTGGTGGCGGGGAGCTGTTTTTT
V: TRBV15
D: NA
J: TRBJ2-2
size: NA

CDR3: CASSPGQNTEAFF
DNA: TGTGCCAGCAGCCCGGGACAGAACACTGAAGCTTTCTTT
V: TRBV3-1/TRBV3-2
D: NA
J: TRBJ1-1
size: NA

CDR3: CASSRQGRVQETQYF
DNA: TGTGCCAGCAGCCGTCAGGGTAGGGTCCAAGAGACCCAGTACTTC
V: TRBV6-2/TRBV6-3
D: NA
J: TRBJ2-5
size: NA

CDR3: CATGGSGNIQYF
DNA: TGTGCCACCGGCGGGAGTGGAAACATTCAGTACTTC
V: TRBV5-4
D: TRBD2
J: TRBJ2-4
size: NA

CDR3: CASSLRGTYEQYF
DNA: TGTGCCAGCAGCTTACGGGGGACCTACGAGCAGTACTTC
V: TRBV7-8
D: NA
J: TRBJ2-7
size: NA

CDR3: CAWANSRDSPLHF
DNA: TGTGCCTGGGCCAATAGCCGCGATTCACCCCTCCACTTT
V: TRBV30
D: NA
J: TRBJ1-6
size: NA

CDR3: CASSYSGQGMPEAFF
DNA: TGTGCCAGCAGTTACTCGGGACAGGGAATGCCTGAAGCTTTCTTT
V: TRBV6-5
D: TRBD1
J: TRBJ1-1
size: once

CDR3: CASSYSDRHYYGYTF
DNA: TGTGCCAGCAGTTACTCGGACAGACACTACTATGGCTACACCTTC
V: TRBV6-5
D: NA
J: TRBJ1-2
size: NA

CDR3: CASSQNSGTSSYEQYF
DNA: TGTGCCAGCTCACAAAATTCCGGGACATCATCCTACGAGCAGTACTTC
V: TRBV18
D: NA
J: TRBJ2-7
size: NA

CDR3: CASSDRVAGNTIYF
DNA: TGTGCCAGCAGCGACAGGGTTGCTGGAAACACCATATATTTT
V: TRBV9
D: NA
J: TRBJ1-3
size: NA

CDR3: CASSSLRVSDSDEQFF
DNA: TGTGCCAGCAGCTCCCTGCGGGTTTCCGACTCGGATGAGCAGTTCTTC
V: TRBV7-9
D: NA
J: TRBJ2-1
size: NA

CDR3: CASSPGQGAYTF
DNA: TGTGCCAGCAGCCCCGGACAGGGGGCATACACCTTC
V: TRBV7-9
D: TRBD1
J: TRBJ1-2
size: once

CDR3: CASSQEGGAFF
DNA: TGTGCCAGCAGCCAAGAAGGGGGAGCTTTCTTT
V: TRBV4-2
D: NA
J: TRBJ1-1
size: once

CDR3: CASSPRTVQYSNQPQHF
DNA: TGCGCCAGCAGCCCAAGGACAGTGCAGTATAGCAATCAGCCCCAGCATTTT
V: TRBV5-1
D: NA
J: TRBJ1-5
size: NA

CDR3: CASSAPGEGYTF
DNA: TGTGCCAGCAGCGCCCCGGGAGAGGGCTACACCTTC
V: TRBV27
D: NA
J: TRBJ1-2
size: NA

CDR3: CASSVGQGGNSPLHF
DNA: TGTGCCAGCAGCGTAGGGCAGGGGGGTAATTCACCCCTCCACTTT
V: TRBV9
D: TRBD1
J: TRBJ1-6
size: NA

CDR3: CASSFGGARDNEQFF
DNA: TGTGCCAGCAGCTTCGGGGGGGCGCGGGACAATGAGCAGTTCTTC
V: TRBV3-1/TRBV3-2
D: TRBD2
J: TRBJ2-1
size: NA

CDR3: CASSSYRDGTYNSPLHF
DNA: TGTGCCAGCAGCTCATACAGGGACGGAACCTATAATTCACCCCTCCACTTT
V: TRBV2
D: NA
J: TRBJ1-6
size: NA

CDR3: CASSSLQGTEQYF
DNA: TGTGCCAGTAGTTCGTTACAGGGTACCGAGCAGTACTTC
V: TRBV19
D: NA
J: TRBJ2-7
size: NA